The source of this T cell receptor (beta chain) is a study of Ad26.COV2.S vaccination and SARS-CoV-2 variants. Overall study context: This donor came from the COV1001 trial of Ad26.COV2.S. Intramuscular Ad26.COV2.S doses were given once or twice, 56 days apart.

A remark on this clone: Its antigen is unidentified.

Study-level points and caveats: Placebo recipients had lower spike-specific TCR breadth than vaccine recipients.

Repertoires were generated with immunoSEQ multiplex PCR, while TCRdb's copy carries only in-frame clones and drops some. The profile shows about 460,000 clones, 70% to 90% of them singletons. The treatment denotes: some 20 received Ad26.COV2.S at low or high dose, single or two shots; about 5 received placebo; per-sample allocation not given. Collection of samples fell on day 63 after the first vaccine or placebo injection. The individual, an adult aged 18-55 years, was a donor in Boston. CDR3 length: 19 amino acids. With 4 bases removed from V and 2 bases from J, the gap between germline ends came to 24 bases.

Sequenced material: peripheral blood, taken in a trial of Ad26.COV2.S vaccine versus placebo. The receptor comes from a person between 18 and 60 years old who received the Ad26.COV2.S COVID-19 vaccine or a placebo. The rearrangement uses TRBV23-1 and TRBJ2-4; possible D gene TRBD2, 7 bases. TRBV23-1 carries the ORF label, with uncertain function. The CDR3 loop is CASSPDRGGGPPTKNIQYF. The DNA of the CDR3 is TGCGCCAGCAGTCCAGACCGGGGCGGGGGCCCCCCGACCAAAAACATTCAGTACTTC.